The 8 T cell receptor beta chains presented below share a single source sample, sequenced in a study of T cells after posttransplantation cyclophosphamide. Cells defined as naive were viable CD3+CD4+ or CD3+CD8+ and CCR7+CD45RA+CD45RO-CD95-CD27+CD28+. The method was immunoSEQ multiplex PCR; TCRdb's version includes in-frame clones alone and lacks a portion of them. The profile shows 10,000 or so clones, 98% of them singletons. What was sequenced was naive CD4+ T cells sorted from PBMCs. The receptors were gathered from a woman aged 55-70 years in good health, CMV-negative, and a related stem cell transplant donor.

The chain joins TRBV28 to TRBJ1-4; no definite D call. The CDR3 runs 15 residues. V was pared by 2 bases and J by 7 bases, with 14 bases between. Germline CDR1 MDHEN, CDR2 SYDVKM. The CDR3 region has the DNA TGTGCCAGCAGTTTAGGACTCTTCGCCACTGAAAAACTGTTTTTT. This gives the protein CASSLGLFATEKLFF.

In DNA form, the CDR3 reads TGTGCCAGCAGTCCCCCCCCCTCAGGGAACTATGGCTACACCTTC. Protein product: CASSPPPSGNYGYTF. The V call is TRBV6-5, the J call TRBJ1-2; a possible D gene is TRBD1 (5 bases). Trimming stripped 5 bases from V and 2 bases from J, with 15 bases between. The CDR3 totals 15 residues. Looked up from germline, CDR1 is MNHEY and CDR2 is SVGAGI.

This clone was picked up one time. J is TRBJ2-7 and V is TRBV27; TRBD1 aligns across 8 bases. The CDR3 has 13 amino acids. The germline CDR1 and CDR2 sequences are MNHEY and SMNVEV (reference sequence). V dropped 6 bases and J dropped 2; count of bases not matched to a gene: 3. The CDR3 region is CASRRTGTYEQYV. In DNA, the CDR3 is TGTGCCAGCAGGAGGACAGGGACCTACGAGCAGTACGTC.

This sequence joins TRBV5-8 and TRBJ2-3; TRBD1 is a possible D gene (8 bases). CDR1 and CDR2 (germline): SGHTS, YDEGEE. V was shortened by 3 bases and J by 3 bases, with 14 bases between the two germline ends. There are 15 residues in the CDR3. The CDR3 DNA sequence: TGTGCCAGCAGCTCCTACAGGGGGGGTACAGATACGCAGTATTTT. Translated, it gives CASSSYRGGTDTQYF.

The rearrangement joins TRBV7-2 to TRBJ1-3; D not certain. CDR1 is SGHTA, CDR2 FQGNSA, per germline. The CDR3 loop spans 14 amino acids. Trimming left V 4 bases short and J 0 bases short, with 7 bases between. CDR3 loop: CASSWGDSGNTIYF. Written as DNA, the CDR3 is TGTGCCAGCAGCTGGGGAGACTCTGGAAACACCATATATTTT.

The chain employs TRBV11-1 and TRBJ1-1; D remains unclear. V dropped 6 bases and J dropped 5 bases, with 13 bases sitting between them. The CDR3 contains 13 residues. Germline CDR1 reads SGHAT; CDR2 reads FQDESV (reference sequence). The CDR3 here is CASRRIRGTEAFF. DNA of the CDR3: TGTGCCAGCAGACGAATAAGAGGGACTGAAGCTTTCTTT. The variable domain in full, completed from reference TRBV11-1 and TRBJ1-1, reads EAEVAQSPRYKITEKSQAVAFWCDPISGHATLYWYRQILGQGPELLVQFQDESVVDDSQLPKDRFSAERLKGVDSTLKIQPAELGDSAMYLCASRRIRGTEAFFGQGTRLTVV.

The chain links TRBV18 to TRBJ2-5; no firm D call. The CDR3 spans 13 residues. Germline CDR1 is KGHSH and CDR2 is LQKENI. Between the trimmed V and J ends, which lost 3 bases and 1 base, there was a span of 6 bases. Written as DNA, the CDR3 is TGTGCCAGCTCACCGGGCACCCAAGAGACCCAGTACTTC. It encodes CASSPGTQETQYF. The whole variable domain, filled in from reference TRBV18 and TRBJ2-5, reads NAGVMQNPRHLVRRRGQEARLRCSPMKGHSHVYWYRQLPEEGLKFMVYLQKENIIDESGMPKERFSAEFPKEGPSILRIQQVVRGDSAAYFCASSPGTQETQYFGPGTRLLVL.

This clone was seen just once. V usage is TRBV28 and J usage is TRBJ2-7; 10 nucleotides line up with TRBD1. CDR1 and CDR2 (germline): MDHEN, SYDVKM. Losses at the gene ends were 8 bases for V and 4 bases for J; bases not matched to a gene: 11. This CDR3 spans 15 amino acids. CDR3 DNA: TGTGCCAGCCGCCGCTCGGGACAGGGGAAATACGAGCAGTACTTC. It yields the protein CASRRSGQGKYEQYF.